This T cell receptor (beta chain) was sequenced in a study of patients and donors after allogeneic stem cell transplantation. TCRdb processed the RT-PCR reads anew with MiXCR; each CDR3 protein has one entry. The sample records over 130,000 distinct CDR3 sequences, roughly 35% being singletons. Germline CDR1 SGHRS, CDR2 YFSETQ. The CDR3 loop spans 15 amino acids. V was shortened by 5 bases and J by 1 base, with 12 bases between the two germline ends. This sequence was found in a human donor who was either an allogeneic HSCT recipient or a stem cell or donor lymphocyte infusion donor (not recorded which). It is not recorded whose cells these are; they may come from a transplant donor. J is TRBJ1-4 and V is TRBV5-1; TRBD1 might be the D (5 bases). Sequenced input: blood, either unsorted or a sorted T cell fraction (not recorded which). The CDR3 nucleotides read TGCGCCAGCAGACTGAACAGGATAACTAATGAAAAACTGTTTTTT. It codes for CASRLNRITNEKLFF.